This T cell receptor beta chain was identified during a study of cytomegalovirus exposure and HLA in healthy donors. Overall study results and limits: In vitro data verified a few CMV-associated chains as specific for CMV antigens.

The germline V gene has CDR1 SEHNR and CDR2 FQNEAQ (reference sequence). CDR3 length: 15 amino acids. Trimming shortened V by 2 bases and J by 6 bases, and 16 bases separated the two germline ends. The donors belonged to the roughly 110-subject validation cohort, separate from the approximately 700-subject first cohort. The data were produced by immunoSEQ multiplex PCR, yet TCRdb's version contains in-frame clones alone and is incomplete. The sample carries almost 75,000 clones, 85% recorded once. There are a few counts of this clone. The antigen is undetermined. This rearrangement joins TRBV7-9 to TRBJ1-2, with a possible D match to TRBD1 (5 bases). This sequence was found in a young man in good health and CMV-seronegative. The sample taken for sequencing was PBMCs. The CDR3 spells CASSLQIGGGDGYTF. CDR3 nucleotides: TGTGCCAGCAGCTTACAGATCGGGGGAGGCGATGGCTACACCTTC.